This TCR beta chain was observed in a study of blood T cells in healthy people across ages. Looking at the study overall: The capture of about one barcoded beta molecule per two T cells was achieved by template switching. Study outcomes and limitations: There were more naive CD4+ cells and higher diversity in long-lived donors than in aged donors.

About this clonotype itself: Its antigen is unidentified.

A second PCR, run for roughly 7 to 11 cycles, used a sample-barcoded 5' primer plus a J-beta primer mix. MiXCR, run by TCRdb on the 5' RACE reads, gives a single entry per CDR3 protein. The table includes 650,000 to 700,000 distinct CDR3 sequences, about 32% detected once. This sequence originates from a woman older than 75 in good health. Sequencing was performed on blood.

The CDR3 is CASRPPTGIEQYF. DNA for the CDR3: TGTGCCAGCAGACCCCCGACAGGGATCGAGCAGTACTTC. This chain connects TRBV2 to TRBJ2-7, with 7 bases aligning to TRBD1. The CDR3 loop spans 13 amino acids. Germline V gene data show CDR1 as SNHLY and CDR2 as FYNNEI. The trim removed 6 bases at V and 6 bases at J, leaving 8 bases unmatched.